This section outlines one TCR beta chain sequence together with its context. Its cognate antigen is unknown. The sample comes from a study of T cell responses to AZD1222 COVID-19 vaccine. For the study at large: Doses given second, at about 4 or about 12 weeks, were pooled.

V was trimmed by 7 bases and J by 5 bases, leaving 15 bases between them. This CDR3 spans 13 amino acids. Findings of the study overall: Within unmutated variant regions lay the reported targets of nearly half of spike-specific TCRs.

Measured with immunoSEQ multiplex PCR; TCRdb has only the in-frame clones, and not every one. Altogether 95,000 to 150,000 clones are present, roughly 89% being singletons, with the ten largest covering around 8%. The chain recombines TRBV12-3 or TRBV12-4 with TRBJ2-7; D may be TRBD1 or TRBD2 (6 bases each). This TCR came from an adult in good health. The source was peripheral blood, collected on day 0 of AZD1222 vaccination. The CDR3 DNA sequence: TGTGCCAGCACTCGGGGGCGTATTAACGAGCAGTACTTC. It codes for CASTRGRINEQYF.